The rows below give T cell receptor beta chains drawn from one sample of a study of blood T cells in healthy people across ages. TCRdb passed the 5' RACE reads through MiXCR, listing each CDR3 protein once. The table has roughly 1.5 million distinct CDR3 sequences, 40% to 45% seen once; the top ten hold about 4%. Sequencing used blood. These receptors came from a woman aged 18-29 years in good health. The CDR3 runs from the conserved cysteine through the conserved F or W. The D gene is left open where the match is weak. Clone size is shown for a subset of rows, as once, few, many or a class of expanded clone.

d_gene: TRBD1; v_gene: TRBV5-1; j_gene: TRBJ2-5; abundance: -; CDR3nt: TGCGCCAGCAGCAAATCCGGGACAGCAATTCAAGAGACCCAGTACTTC; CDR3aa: CASSKSGTAIQETQYF
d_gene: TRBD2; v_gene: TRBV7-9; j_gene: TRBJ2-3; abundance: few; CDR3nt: TGTGCCAGCAGCTTATTTAGCGGGGGAAACAGAGATACGCAGTATTTT; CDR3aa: CASSLFSGGNRDTQYF
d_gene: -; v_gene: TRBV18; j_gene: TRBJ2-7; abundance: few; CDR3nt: TGTGCCAGCTCACCAATTCAGGGGGGAGAGCAGTACTTC; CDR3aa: CASSPIQGGEQYF
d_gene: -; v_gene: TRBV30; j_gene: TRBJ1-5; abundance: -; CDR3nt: TGTGCCTGGAGCGCGGACCCTAGAGGGGTGGCCCAGCATTTT; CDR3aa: CAWSADPRGVAQHF
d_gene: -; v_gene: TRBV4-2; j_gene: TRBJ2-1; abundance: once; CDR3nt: TGTGCCAGCAGCCAACCGGACATCTTTGAGCAGTTCTTC; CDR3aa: CASSQPDIFEQFF
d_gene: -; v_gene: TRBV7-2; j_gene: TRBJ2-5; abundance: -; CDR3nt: TGTGCCAGCAGCTTAACAGGACCTCAAGAGACCCAGTACTTC; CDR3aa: CASSLTGPQETQYF
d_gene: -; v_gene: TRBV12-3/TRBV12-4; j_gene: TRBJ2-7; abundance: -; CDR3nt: TGTGCCAGCAGTTTAGTGCCTGCTAGCTCCTACAATGAGCAGTACTTC; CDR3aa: CASSLVPASSYNEQYF
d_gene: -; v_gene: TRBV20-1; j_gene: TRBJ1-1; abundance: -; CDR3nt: TGCAGTCTTGCGGCAGGGCCGAACACTGAAGCTTTCTTT; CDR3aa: CSLAAGPNTEAFF
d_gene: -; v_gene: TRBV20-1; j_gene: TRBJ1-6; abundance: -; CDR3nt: TGCAGTGCTAAAACGACAGGTTCACCCCTCCACTTT; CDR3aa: CSAKTTGSPLHF
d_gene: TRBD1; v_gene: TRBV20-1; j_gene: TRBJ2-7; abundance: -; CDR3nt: TGCAGTGCTAGTAGGTCAACAGGGGGCCTATCCTACAATGAGCAGTACTTC; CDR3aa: CSASRSTGGLSYNEQYF
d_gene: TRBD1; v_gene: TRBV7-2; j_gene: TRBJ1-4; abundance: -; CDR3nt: TGTGCCAGCAGCCGATACCCCCCGGGACAGGGAAGTAGTCCTAATGAAAAACTGTTTTTT; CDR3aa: CASSRYPPGQGSSPNEKLFF
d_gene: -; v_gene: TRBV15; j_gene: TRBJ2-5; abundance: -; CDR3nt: TGTGCCACCAGCAGAGATCAGGGTCAAGAGACCCAGTACTTC; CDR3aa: CATSRDQGQETQYF
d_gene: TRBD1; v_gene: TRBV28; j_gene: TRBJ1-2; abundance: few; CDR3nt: TGTGCCAGCAGTTTAGCTGGGGGCGCAGGGGGCAACTATGGCTACACCTTC; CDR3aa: CASSLAGGAGGNYGYTF
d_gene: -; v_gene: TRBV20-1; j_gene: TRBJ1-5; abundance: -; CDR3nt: TGCAGTGCTGGATCATCTCAGCCCCAGCATTTT; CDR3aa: CSAGSSQPQHF
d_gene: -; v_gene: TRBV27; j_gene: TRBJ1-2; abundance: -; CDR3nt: TGTGCCAGCAGTTTATCATCCGGGGGAAACTATGGCTACACCTTC; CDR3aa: CASSLSSGGNYGYTF
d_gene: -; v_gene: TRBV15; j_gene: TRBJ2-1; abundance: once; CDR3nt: TGTGCCACCGGAGAGAGGGCCGTCTACAATGAGCAGTTCTTC; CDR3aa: CATGERAVYNEQFF
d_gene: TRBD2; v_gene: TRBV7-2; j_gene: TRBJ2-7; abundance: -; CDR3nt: TGTGCCAGCAGCAAAAACGGGAGGCCAAGCTCCTACAATGAGCAGTACTTC; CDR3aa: CASSKNGRPSSYNEQYF
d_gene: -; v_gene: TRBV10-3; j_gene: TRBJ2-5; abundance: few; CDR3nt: TGTGCCATCAGTGATCCTCAGGGGTACTTAGAGACCCAGTACTTC; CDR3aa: CAISDPQGYLETQYF
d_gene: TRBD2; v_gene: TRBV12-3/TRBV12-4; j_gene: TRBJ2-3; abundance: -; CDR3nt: TGTGCCAGCAGTTCTACTAGCGGGGGTTCTAGCACAGATACGCAGTATTTT; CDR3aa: CASSSTSGGSSTDTQYF
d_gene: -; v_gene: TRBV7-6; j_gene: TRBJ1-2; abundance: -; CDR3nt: TGTGCCAGCCAAGAGTCGGGGATCGGTGGCTACACCTTC; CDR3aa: CASQESGIGGYTF
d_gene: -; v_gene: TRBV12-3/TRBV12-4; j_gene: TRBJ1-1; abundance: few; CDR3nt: TGTGCCAGCAGTACCCGAGGCAGTTTAGGGGCTGAAGCTTTCTTT; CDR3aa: CASSTRGSLGAEAFF
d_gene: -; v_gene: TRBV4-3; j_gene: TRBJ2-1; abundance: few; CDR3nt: TGCGCCAGCAGCCAAGATACGTTGAATGAGCAGTTCTTC; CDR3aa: CASSQDTLNEQFF
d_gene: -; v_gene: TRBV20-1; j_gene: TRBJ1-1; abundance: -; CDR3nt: TGCAGTGCCCCCCCGGCTTTCTTT; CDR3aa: CSAPPAFF
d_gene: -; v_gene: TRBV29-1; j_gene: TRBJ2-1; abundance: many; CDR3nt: TGCAGCGTTGAATTCCCAGGGGTCAATGAGCAGTTCTTC; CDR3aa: CSVEFPGVNEQFF
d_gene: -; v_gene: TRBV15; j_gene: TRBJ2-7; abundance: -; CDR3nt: TGTGCCACCAGCAGCAGAGGATCGAGGCAGCAGTACTTC; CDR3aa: CATSSRGSRQQYF
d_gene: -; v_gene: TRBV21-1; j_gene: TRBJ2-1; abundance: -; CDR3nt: TGTGCCAGCAGCAAAACCCCGCCCTACAATGAGCAGTTCTTC; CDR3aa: CASSKTPPYNEQFF
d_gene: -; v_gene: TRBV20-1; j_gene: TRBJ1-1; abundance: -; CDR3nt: TGCAGTGCAGGCAGGGCTCATATGGGAACTGAAGCTTTCTTT; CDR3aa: CSAGRAHMGTEAFF
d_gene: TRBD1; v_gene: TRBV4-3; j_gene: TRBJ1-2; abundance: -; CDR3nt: TGCGCCAGCAGCCAAGACGCGGACAGGGGAGGAAGCTATGGCTACACCTTC; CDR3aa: CASSQDADRGGSYGYTF
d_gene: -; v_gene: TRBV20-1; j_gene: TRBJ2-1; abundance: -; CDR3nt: TGCAGTGCGTACCCCTCCTACAATGAGCAGTTCTTC; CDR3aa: CSAYPSYNEQFF
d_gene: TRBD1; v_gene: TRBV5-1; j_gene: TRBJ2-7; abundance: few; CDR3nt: TGCGCCAGCACCAAGACAGGGGGTCTATACGAGCAGTACTTC; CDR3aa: CASTKTGGLYEQYF
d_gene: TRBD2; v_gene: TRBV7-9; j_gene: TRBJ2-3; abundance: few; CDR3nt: TGTGCCAGCAGCCCCGGGGGGAGACAATTCACAGATACGCAGTATTTT; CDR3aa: CASSPGGRQFTDTQYF
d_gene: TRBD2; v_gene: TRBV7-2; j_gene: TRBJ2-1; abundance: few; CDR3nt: TGTGCCAGCAGCTTAGCGCTCGTACTAGCGGGAGCCTACAATGAGCAGTTCTTC; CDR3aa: CASSLALVLAGAYNEQFF
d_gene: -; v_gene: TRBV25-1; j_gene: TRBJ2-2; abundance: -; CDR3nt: TGTGCCAGCAGTGGAGGGTCGGACACCGGGGAGCTGTTTTTT; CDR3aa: CASSGGSDTGELFF
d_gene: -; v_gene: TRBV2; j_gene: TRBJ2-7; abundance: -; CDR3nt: TGTGCCAGCAGTGAAGCGCTGGGGACAACCTACGAGCAGTACTTC; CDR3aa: CASSEALGTTYEQYF